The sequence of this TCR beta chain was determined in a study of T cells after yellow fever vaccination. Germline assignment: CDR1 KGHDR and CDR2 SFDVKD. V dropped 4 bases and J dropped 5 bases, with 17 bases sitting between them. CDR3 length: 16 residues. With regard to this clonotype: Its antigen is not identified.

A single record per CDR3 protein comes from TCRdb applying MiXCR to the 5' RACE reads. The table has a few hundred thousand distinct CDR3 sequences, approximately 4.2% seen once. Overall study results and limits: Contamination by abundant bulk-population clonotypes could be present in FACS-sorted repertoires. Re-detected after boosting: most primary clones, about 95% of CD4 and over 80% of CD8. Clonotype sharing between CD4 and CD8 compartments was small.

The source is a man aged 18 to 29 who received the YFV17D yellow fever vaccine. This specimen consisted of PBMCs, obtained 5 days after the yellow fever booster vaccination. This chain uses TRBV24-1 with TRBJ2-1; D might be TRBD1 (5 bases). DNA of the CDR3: TGTGCCACCAGTGACGCGGCGGCAGGGAACAACAATGAGCAGTTCTTC. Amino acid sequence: CATSDAAAGNNNEQFF.